This T cell receptor (beta chain) was identified in a study of patients and donors after allogeneic stem cell transplantation. V lost 3 bases, J lost 5 bases, and 7 bases stayed unmatched. The CDR3 is 15 residues long. Germline loops: CDR1 LGHDT, CDR2 YNNKEL (reference sequence). TCRdb analysed the RT-PCR reads with MiXCR anew, one entry per CDR3 protein. The sample consists of about 150,000 distinct CDR3 sequences, approximately 40% of them appearing once. This chain links TRBV3-1 with TRBJ2-5; TRBD1 aligns across 9 bases. The sample comprised blood, either unsorted or a sorted T cell fraction (not recorded which). The clonotype originates from a human donor who was either an allogeneic HSCT recipient or a stem cell or donor lymphocyte infusion donor (not recorded which). It is not recorded whose cells these are; they may come from a transplant donor. The CDR3 DNA reads TGTGCCAGCAGCCAGGATGACAGGGGGTCGGAGACCCAGTACTTC. Amino acid sequence: CASSQDDRGSETQYF.